This is a list of T cell receptor beta chains from one sample in a study of TIL therapy for anti-PD-1-resistant metastatic lung cancer. The table came from immunoSEQ multiplex PCR; TCRdb's copy has only in-frame clones and leaves some out. The sample has about 7,500 clones; 74% are singletons. Specimen: tumor tissue, collected at baseline. The receptors originated from a person aged 25-80 years with non-small cell lung cancer. CDR3s include the opening cysteine and the closing phenylalanine or tryptophan. The order of the fields is V gene, J gene, D gene, clone size, CDR3 protein, CDR3 DNA. A D gene is named only where the DNA matches it firmly. Part of the rows lack a size; the others show once, few, many or a class for expanded clones.

V gene: TRBV6-6; J gene: TRBJ1-2; D gene: -; clone size: -; CDR3 protein: CASTPLDTFVDGYTF; CDR3 DNA: TGTGCCAGCACCCCCCTTGACACCTTCGTGGACGGCTACACCTTC
V gene: TRBV2; J gene: TRBJ1-6; D gene: -; clone size: -; CDR3 protein: CASRPRATSPLHF; CDR3 DNA: TGTGCCAGCAGGCCGAGGGCTACCTCACCCCTCCACTTT
V gene: TRBV7-2; J gene: TRBJ2-2; D gene: -; clone size: -; CDR3 protein: CASSYPPGELFF; CDR3 DNA: TGTGCCAGCAGCTACCCACCCGGGGAGCTGTTTTTT
V gene: TRBV18; J gene: TRBJ2-2; D gene: -; clone size: -; CDR3 protein: CASSPTFNTGELFF; CDR3 DNA: TGTGCCAGCTCACCAACATTTAACACCGGGGAGCTGTTTTTT
V gene: TRBV5-1; J gene: TRBJ2-1; D gene: -; clone size: -; CDR3 protein: CASSPNWGGAYNEQFF; CDR3 DNA: TGCGCCAGCAGCCCCAATTGGGGTGGGGCCTACAATGAGCAGTTCTTC
V gene: TRBV4-3; J gene: TRBJ2-4; D gene: -; clone size: -; CDR3 protein: CASSQDLAVAKNIQYF; CDR3 DNA: TGCGCCAGCAGCCAAGACTTGGCAGTAGCCAAAAACATTCAGTACTTC
V gene: TRBV4-2; J gene: TRBJ2-7; D gene: TRBD1; clone size: -; CDR3 protein: CASSQEGTGTTYEQYF; CDR3 DNA: TGTGCCAGCAGCCAAGAGGGGACAGGAACCACCTACGAGCAGTACTTC
V gene: TRBV7-9; J gene: TRBJ1-2; D gene: -; clone size: -; CDR3 protein: CASSLLTENYGYTF; CDR3 DNA: TGTGCCAGCAGCTTATTAACGGAGAACTATGGCTACACCTTC
V gene: TRBV6-5; J gene: TRBJ2-7; D gene: -; clone size: -; CDR3 protein: CASSYSWSYEQYF; CDR3 DNA: TGTGCCAGCAGTTACTCCTGGTCCTACGAGCAGTACTTC
V gene: TRBV9; J gene: TRBJ2-1; D gene: -; clone size: large; CDR3 protein: CASSVGVYNEQFF; CDR3 DNA: TGTGCCAGCAGCGTAGGGGTGTACAATGAGCAGTTCTTC
V gene: TRBV7-9; J gene: TRBJ2-1; D gene: TRBD2; clone size: -; CDR3 protein: CASSLELAVGHEQFF; CDR3 DNA: TGTGCCAGCAGCTTAGAACTAGCGGTTGGACATGAGCAGTTCTTC
V gene: TRBV11-2; J gene: TRBJ2-7; D gene: -; clone size: -; CDR3 protein: CASSPRVSYEQYF; CDR3 DNA: TGTGCCAGCAGCCCGCGGGTTTCCTACGAGCAGTACTTC
V gene: TRBV7-9; J gene: TRBJ1-1; D gene: TRBD1; clone size: -; CDR3 protein: CASSRKGQGENTEAFF; CDR3 DNA: TGTGCCAGCAGCCGAAAGGGACAGGGGGAGAACACTGAAGCTTTCTTT
V gene: TRBV9; J gene: TRBJ2-3; D gene: -; clone size: -; CDR3 protein: CASSARGLPNPDTQYF; CDR3 DNA: TGTGCCAGCAGCGCCCGGGGTTTGCCCAATCCAGATACGCAGTATTTT
V gene: TRBV5-8; J gene: TRBJ1-6; D gene: -; clone size: -; CDR3 protein: CASSRLGPLHF; CDR3 DNA: TGTGCCAGCAGCCGACTTGGGCCCCTCCACTTT
V gene: TRBV5-4; J gene: TRBJ2-2; D gene: -; clone size: -; CDR3 protein: CASSPGGGRGTGELFF; CDR3 DNA: TGTGCCAGCAGCCCTGGGGGGGGGCGGGGCACCGGGGAGCTGTTTTTT
V gene: TRBV5-1; J gene: TRBJ2-7; D gene: TRBD2; clone size: -; CDR3 protein: CASSWGQLAGGPYEQYF; CDR3 DNA: TGCGCCAGCAGCTGGGGGCAACTAGCGGGAGGGCCCTACGAGCAGTACTTC
V gene: TRBV7-2; J gene: TRBJ2-7; D gene: -; clone size: -; CDR3 protein: CASSLGRGGSYEQYF; CDR3 DNA: TGTGCCAGCAGCTTAGGTCGGGGAGGCTCCTACGAGCAGTACTTC
V gene: TRBV6-5; J gene: TRBJ1-6; D gene: TRBD1; clone size: -; CDR3 protein: CASSSLGTGTRSPLHF; CDR3 DNA: TGTGCCAGCAGTTCACTAGGGACAGGGACGCGTTCACCCCTCCACTTT
V gene: TRBV7-9; J gene: TRBJ1-1; D gene: -; clone size: -; CDR3 protein: CASSQWQMNTEAFF; CDR3 DNA: TGTGCCAGCAGCCAGTGGCAGATGAACACTGAAGCTTTCTTT
V gene: TRBV27; J gene: TRBJ2-7; D gene: TRBD1; clone size: -; CDR3 protein: CASNLRTGGNEQYF; CDR3 DNA: TGTGCCAGCAACCTCAGGACAGGGGGTAACGAGCAGTACTTC
V gene: TRBV10-3; J gene: TRBJ2-1; D gene: -; clone size: once; CDR3 protein: CAISDQRDEQFF; CDR3 DNA: TGTGCCATCAGTGACCAAAGGGATGAGCAGTTCTTC
V gene: TRBV4-1; J gene: TRBJ1-3; D gene: -; clone size: -; CDR3 protein: CASSQEGGMVGGSSNTIYF; CDR3 DNA: TGCGCCAGCAGCCAAGAAGGTGGAATGGTAGGGGGTTCCTCGAACACCATATATTTT
V gene: TRBV2; J gene: TRBJ2-2; D gene: TRBD2; clone size: -; CDR3 protein: CASLAGRTNTGELFF; CDR3 DNA: TGTGCCAGCCTAGCGGGACGAACGAACACCGGGGAGCTGTTTTTT
V gene: TRBV5-1; J gene: TRBJ2-4; D gene: -; clone size: once; CDR3 protein: CASSLLGGPDIAKNIQYF; CDR3 DNA: TGCGCCAGCAGCTTGCTGGGCGGTCCAGACATAGCCAAAAACATTCAGTACTTC
V gene: TRBV7-2; J gene: TRBJ2-1; D gene: -; clone size: -; CDR3 protein: CASSLTLGIGEQFF; CDR3 DNA: TGTGCCAGCAGCTTAACACTAGGCATAGGGGAGCAGTTCTTC
V gene: TRBV6-6; J gene: TRBJ1-2; D gene: TRBD1; clone size: -; CDR3 protein: CASSSIDRADGYTF; CDR3 DNA: TGTGCCAGCAGTTCAATAGACAGGGCAGATGGCTACACCTTC
V gene: TRBV6-5; J gene: TRBJ2-6; D gene: -; clone size: once; CDR3 protein: CASRLGSSGANVLTF; CDR3 DNA: TGTGCCAGCCGCCTTGGGTCCTCTGGGGCCAACGTCCTGACTTTC
V gene: TRBV2; J gene: TRBJ1-5; D gene: TRBD1; clone size: -; CDR3 protein: CASRPTGSSNQPQHF; CDR3 DNA: TGTGCCAGCAGGCCGACAGGGTCCAGCAATCAGCCCCAGCATTTT
V gene: TRBV9; J gene: TRBJ2-5; D gene: -; clone size: -; CDR3 protein: CASSVGGVYQETQYF; CDR3 DNA: TGTGCCAGCAGCGTAGGTGGGGTGTACCAAGAGACCCAGTACTTC
V gene: TRBV5-6; J gene: TRBJ2-2; D gene: TRBD2; clone size: -; CDR3 protein: CASRSSGGWNTGELFF; CDR3 DNA: TGTGCCAGCAGATCTAGCGGGGGCTGGAACACCGGGGAGCTGTTTTTT
V gene: TRBV7-9; J gene: TRBJ1-2; D gene: -; clone size: -; CDR3 protein: CASSPPDYGYTF; CDR3 DNA: TGTGCCAGCAGCCCCCCGGACTATGGCTACACCTTC
V gene: TRBV30; J gene: TRBJ2-1; D gene: -; clone size: -; CDR3 protein: CASLPGGGNEQFF; CDR3 DNA: TGTGCCTCCCTACCCGGGGGAGGCAATGAGCAGTTCTTC
V gene: TRBV28; J gene: TRBJ2-2; D gene: TRBD1; clone size: -; CDR3 protein: CASSLLGQGLAGELFF; CDR3 DNA: TGTGCCAGCAGTTTGCTGGGACAGGGGTTAGCCGGGGAGCTGTTTTTT
V gene: TRBV28; J gene: TRBJ2-1; D gene: -; clone size: -; CDR3 protein: CASNGGGQSSYNEQFF; CDR3 DNA: TGTGCCAGCAATGGCGGGGGCCAGAGCTCCTACAATGAGCAGTTCTTC
V gene: TRBV7-2; J gene: TRBJ1-1; D gene: -; clone size: -; CDR3 protein: CASSWFRDTEAFF; CDR3 DNA: TGTGCCAGCAGCTGGTTCCGGGACACTGAAGCTTTCTTT
V gene: TRBV11-2; J gene: TRBJ2-7; D gene: TRBD1; clone size: once; CDR3 protein: CASSLVMGQGVNEQYF; CDR3 DNA: TGTGCCAGCAGCTTAGTAATGGGACAGGGGGTCAACGAGCAGTACTTC
V gene: TRBV5-4; J gene: TRBJ2-4; D gene: TRBD1; clone size: once; CDR3 protein: CASSPPGQDIQYF; CDR3 DNA: TGTGCCAGCAGCCCACCGGGACAGGACATTCAGTACTTC
V gene: TRBV7-2; J gene: TRBJ2-5; D gene: -; clone size: -; CDR3 protein: CASSLEGGNQETQYF; CDR3 DNA: TGTGCCAGCAGCTTGGAGGGGGGGAACCAAGAGACCCAGTACTTC
V gene: TRBV28; J gene: TRBJ2-7; D gene: -; clone size: -; CDR3 protein: CASSLLPSRSEQYF; CDR3 DNA: TGTGCCAGCAGTTTATTACCTTCCCGGTCCGAGCAGTACTTC
V gene: TRBV10-3; J gene: TRBJ2-7; D gene: -; clone size: -; CDR3 protein: CAISKQETLSEQYF; CDR3 DNA: TGTGCCATCAGCAAACAGGAGACCCTCTCCGAGCAGTACTTC
V gene: TRBV6-5; J gene: TRBJ1-2; D gene: TRBD1; clone size: -; CDR3 protein: CASSPQTGTNYGYTF; CDR3 DNA: TGTGCCAGCAGTCCCCAGACAGGGACTAACTATGGCTACACCTTC
V gene: TRBV7-2; J gene: TRBJ2-7; D gene: TRBD2; clone size: -; CDR3 protein: CASSPGGSSYEQYF; CDR3 DNA: TGTGCCAGCAGCCCGGGGGGGAGCTCCTACGAGCAGTACTTC
V gene: TRBV7-9; J gene: TRBJ1-1; D gene: -; clone size: -; CDR3 protein: CASSFGGNTEAFF; CDR3 DNA: TGTGCCAGCAGCTTTGGGGGGAACACTGAAGCTTTCTTT
V gene: TRBV6-4; J gene: TRBJ1-5; D gene: -; clone size: few; CDR3 protein: CASSENQPQHF; CDR3 DNA: TGTGCCAGCAGTGAAAATCAGCCCCAGCATTTT
V gene: TRBV4-3; J gene: TRBJ1-2; D gene: -; clone size: -; CDR3 protein: CASSPSSSFNAYGYTF; CDR3 DNA: TGCGCCAGCAGCCCCTCCAGCTCTTTCAATGCCTATGGCTACACCTTC
V gene: TRBV29-1; J gene: TRBJ1-1; D gene: -; clone size: once; CDR3 protein: CSAGQRMNTEAFF; CDR3 DNA: TGCAGCGCCGGACAGAGGATGAACACTGAAGCTTTCTTT
V gene: TRBV28; J gene: TRBJ1-1; D gene: -; clone size: -; CDR3 protein: CASSGEVGAFF; CDR3 DNA: TGTGCCAGCAGTGGGGAGGTGGGGGCTTTCTTT
V gene: TRBV9; J gene: TRBJ1-6; D gene: TRBD1; clone size: -; CDR3 protein: CASSVGGTVNSPLHF; CDR3 DNA: TGTGCCAGCAGCGTAGGAGGGACAGTTAATTCACCCCTCCACTTT
V gene: TRBV9; J gene: TRBJ2-3; D gene: TRBD2; clone size: -; CDR3 protein: CASSVVGGTTDTQYF; CDR3 DNA: TGTGCCAGCAGCGTAGTCGGGGGGACGACAGATACGCAGTATTTT
V gene: TRBV5-5; J gene: TRBJ2-7; D gene: -; clone size: -; CDR3 protein: CASSLVLSEGYEQYF; CDR3 DNA: TGTGCCAGCAGCTTGGTACTGAGTGAGGGGTACGAGCAGTACTTC
V gene: TRBV2; J gene: TRBJ2-3; D gene: -; clone size: -; CDR3 protein: CASRLSSAATDTQYF; CDR3 DNA: TGTGCCAGCAGGCTTTCTAGCGCAGCCACAGATACGCAGTATTTT
V gene: TRBV11-3; J gene: TRBJ2-1; D gene: TRBD2; clone size: -; CDR3 protein: CASSLGLAGTDEQFF; CDR3 DNA: TGTGCCAGCAGCTTAGGACTAGCGGGAACTGATGAGCAGTTCTTC
V gene: TRBV18; J gene: TRBJ1-5; D gene: TRBD1; clone size: -; CDR3 protein: CASSPSRTGFQPQHF; CDR3 DNA: TGTGCCAGCTCACCTTCCCGGACAGGGTTCCAGCCCCAGCATTTT
V gene: TRBV27; J gene: TRBJ1-6; D gene: -; clone size: -; CDR3 protein: CASREAGYNSPLHF; CDR3 DNA: TGTGCCTCCCGGGAGGCGGGTTATAATTCACCCCTCCACTTT
V gene: TRBV19; J gene: TRBJ1-2; D gene: -; clone size: -; CDR3 protein: CASSSSSGGTLNGYTF; CDR3 DNA: TGTGCCAGTAGTAGTTCAAGTGGCGGGACACTAAATGGCTACACCTTC
V gene: TRBV10-3; J gene: TRBJ1-2; D gene: -; clone size: -; CDR3 protein: CAISENKGRPYRPDYGYTF; CDR3 DNA: TGTGCCATCAGTGAGAACAAGGGTCGCCCCTACCGCCCGGACTATGGCTACACCTTC
V gene: TRBV28; J gene: TRBJ1-6; D gene: TRBD1; clone size: -; CDR3 protein: CASSFRRDRDHGDSPLHF; CDR3 DNA: TGTGCCAGCAGTTTTCGACGGGACAGGGACCATGGTGATTCACCCCTCCACTTT
V gene: TRBV2; J gene: TRBJ2-5; D gene: -; clone size: -; CDR3 protein: CANERGHRETQYF; CDR3 DNA: TGTGCCAACGAGCGGGGACACCGAGAGACCCAGTACTTC